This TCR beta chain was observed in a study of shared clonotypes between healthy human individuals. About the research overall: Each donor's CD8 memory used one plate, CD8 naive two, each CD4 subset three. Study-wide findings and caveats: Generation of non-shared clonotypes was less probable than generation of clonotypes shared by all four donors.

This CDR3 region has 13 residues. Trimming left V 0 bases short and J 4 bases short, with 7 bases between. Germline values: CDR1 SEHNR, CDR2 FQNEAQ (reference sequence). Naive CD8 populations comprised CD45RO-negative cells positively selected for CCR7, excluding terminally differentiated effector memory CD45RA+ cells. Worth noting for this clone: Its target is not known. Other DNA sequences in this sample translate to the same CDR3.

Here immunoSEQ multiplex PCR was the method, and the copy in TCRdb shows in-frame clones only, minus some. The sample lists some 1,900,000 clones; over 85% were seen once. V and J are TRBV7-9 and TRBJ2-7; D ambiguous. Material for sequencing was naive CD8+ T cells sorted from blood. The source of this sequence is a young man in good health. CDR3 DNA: TGTGCCAGCAGCTTAGCGACCGGGTACGAGCAGTACTTC. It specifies CASSLATGYEQYF.